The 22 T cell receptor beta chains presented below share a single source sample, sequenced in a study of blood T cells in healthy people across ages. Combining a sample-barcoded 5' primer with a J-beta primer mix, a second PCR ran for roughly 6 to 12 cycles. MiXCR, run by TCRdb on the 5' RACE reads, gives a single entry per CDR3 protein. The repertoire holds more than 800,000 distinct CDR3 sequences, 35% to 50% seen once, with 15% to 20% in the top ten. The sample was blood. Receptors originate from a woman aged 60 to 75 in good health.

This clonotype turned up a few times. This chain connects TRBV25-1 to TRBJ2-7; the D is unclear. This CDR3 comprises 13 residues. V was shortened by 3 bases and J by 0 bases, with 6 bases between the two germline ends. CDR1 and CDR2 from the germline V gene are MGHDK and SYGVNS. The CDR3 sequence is CASSDRDSYEQYF. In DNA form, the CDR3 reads TGTGCCAGCAGTGATAGAGACTCCTACGAGCAGTACTTC.

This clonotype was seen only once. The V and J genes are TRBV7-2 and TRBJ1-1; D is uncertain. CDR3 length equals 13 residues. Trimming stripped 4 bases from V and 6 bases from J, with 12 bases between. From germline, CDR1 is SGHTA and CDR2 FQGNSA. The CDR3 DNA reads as TGTGCCAGCAGCTACACAGTAACCTCTGAAGCTTTCTTT. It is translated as CASSYTVTSEAFF.

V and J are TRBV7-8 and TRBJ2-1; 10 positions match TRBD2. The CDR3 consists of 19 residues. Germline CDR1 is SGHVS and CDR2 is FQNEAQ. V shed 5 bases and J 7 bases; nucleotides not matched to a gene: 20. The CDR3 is CASSPSAPSGSSFSNEQFF. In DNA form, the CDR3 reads TGTGCCAGCAGCCCCTCGGCCCCTAGCGGGAGTTCCTTTAGTAATGAGCAGTTCTTC.

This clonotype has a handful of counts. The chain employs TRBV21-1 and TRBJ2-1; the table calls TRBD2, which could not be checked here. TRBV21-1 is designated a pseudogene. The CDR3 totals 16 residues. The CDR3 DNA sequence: TGTGCCAGCAGCAACCAAAGAGCGGCCCTCTACAATGAGCAGTTCTTC. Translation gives CASSNQRAALYNEQFF.

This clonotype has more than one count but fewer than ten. Written as DNA, the CDR3 is TGTGCCAGCAGCGCAGGCGGTTACTATGGCTACACCTTC. It codes for CASSAGGYYGYTF. The chain has TRBV13 and TRBJ1-2, with unresolved D. CDR3 length: 13 amino acids. V was trimmed by 5 bases and J by 3 bases, leaving 10 bases between them. Germline V lookup: CDR1 PRHDT, CDR2 FYEKMQ (reference sequence).

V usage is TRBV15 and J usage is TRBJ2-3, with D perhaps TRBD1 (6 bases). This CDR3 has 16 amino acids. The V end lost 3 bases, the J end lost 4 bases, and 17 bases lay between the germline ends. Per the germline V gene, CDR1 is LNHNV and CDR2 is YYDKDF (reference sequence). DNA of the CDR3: TGTGCCACCAGCAGTCCGACAGGCGCGCCGTCAGATACGCAGTATTTT. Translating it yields CATSSPTGAPSDTQYF. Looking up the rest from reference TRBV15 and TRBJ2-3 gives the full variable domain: DAMVIQNPRYQVTQFGKPVTLSCSQTLNHNVMYWYQQKSSQAPKLLFHYYDKDFNNEADTPDNFQSRRPNTSFCFLDIRSPGLGDTAMYLCATSSPTGAPSDTQYFGPGTRLTVL.

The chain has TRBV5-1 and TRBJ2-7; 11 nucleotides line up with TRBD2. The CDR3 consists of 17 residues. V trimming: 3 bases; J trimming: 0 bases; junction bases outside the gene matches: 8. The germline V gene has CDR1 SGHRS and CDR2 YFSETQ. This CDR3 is CASSSGTSGFSSYEQYF. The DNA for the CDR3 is TGCGCCAGCAGCTCCGGGACTAGCGGCTTTAGCTCCTACGAGCAGTACTTC.

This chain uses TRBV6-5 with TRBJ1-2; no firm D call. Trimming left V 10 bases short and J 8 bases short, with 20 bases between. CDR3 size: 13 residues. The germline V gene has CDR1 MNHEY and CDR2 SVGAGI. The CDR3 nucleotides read TGTGCCACTTATAATGTTGTTGATTCGGGCTACACCTTC. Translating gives CATYNVVDSGYTF.

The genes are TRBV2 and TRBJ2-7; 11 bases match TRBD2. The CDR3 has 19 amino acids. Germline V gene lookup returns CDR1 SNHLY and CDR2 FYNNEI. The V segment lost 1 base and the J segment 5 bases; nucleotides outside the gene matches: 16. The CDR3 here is CASSEGGSGRAQGYDEQYF. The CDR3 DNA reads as TGTGCCAGCAGTGAAGGAGGTAGCGGGAGGGCCCAGGGCTACGACGAGCAGTACTTC.

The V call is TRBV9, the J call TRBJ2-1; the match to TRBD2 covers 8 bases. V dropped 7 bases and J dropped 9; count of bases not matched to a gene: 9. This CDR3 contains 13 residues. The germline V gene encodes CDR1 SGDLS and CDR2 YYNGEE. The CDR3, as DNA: TGTGCCAGCGCTGACGGGAGGGAGGGTGAGCAGTTCTTC. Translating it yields CASADGREGEQFF.

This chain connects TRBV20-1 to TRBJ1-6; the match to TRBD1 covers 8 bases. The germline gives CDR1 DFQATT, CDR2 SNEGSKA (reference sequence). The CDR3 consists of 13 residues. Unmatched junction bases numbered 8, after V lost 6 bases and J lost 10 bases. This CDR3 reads CSASPQGASPLHF. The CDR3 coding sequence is TGCAGTGCGAGCCCGCAGGGGGCATCACCCCTCCACTTT.

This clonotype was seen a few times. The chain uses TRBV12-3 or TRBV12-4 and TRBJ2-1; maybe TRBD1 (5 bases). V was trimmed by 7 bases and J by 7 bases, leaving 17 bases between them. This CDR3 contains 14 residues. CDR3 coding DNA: TGTGCCAGCACCTCGTCAGGGTTTGGTAATGAGCAGTTCTTC. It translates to CASTSSGFGNEQFF.

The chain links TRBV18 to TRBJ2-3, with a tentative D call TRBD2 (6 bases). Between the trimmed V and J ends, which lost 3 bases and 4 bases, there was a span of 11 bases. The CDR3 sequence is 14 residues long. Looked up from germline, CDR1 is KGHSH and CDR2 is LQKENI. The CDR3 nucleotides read TGTGCCAGCTCACCTAGGGAGGTTGCAGATACGCAGTATTTT. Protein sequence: CASSPREVADTQYF.

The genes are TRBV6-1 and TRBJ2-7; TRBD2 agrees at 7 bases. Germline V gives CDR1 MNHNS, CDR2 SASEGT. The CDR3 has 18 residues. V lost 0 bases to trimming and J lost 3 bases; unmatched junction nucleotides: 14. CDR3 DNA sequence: TGTGCCAGCAGTGAAGCGGGAGGGACCAGCGGTCTATACTACGAGCAGTACTTC. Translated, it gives CASSEAGGTSGLYYEQYF.

The CDR3, as DNA: TGTGCCAGCAGAAGAATGGGACGGGACCATGGCTACACCTTC. Encoded protein: CASRRMGRDHGYTF. This chain links TRBV27 with TRBJ1-2; a weak D match, TRBD1 (5 bases). With 6 bases removed from V and 6 bases from J, the gap between germline ends came to 17 bases. CDR1 and CDR2 (germline): MNHEY, SMNVEV (reference sequence). The CDR3 is 14 amino acids.

The CDR3 DNA reads as TGCGCCAGCAGCTTGGCCGCCGTATCGCAAGAGACCCAGTACTTC. Translation gives CASSLAAVSQETQYF. This chain links TRBV5-1 with TRBJ2-5, with unresolved D. Germline assignment: CDR1 SGHRS and CDR2 YFSETQ. This CDR3 spans 15 amino acids. The V end was cut by 0 bases, the J end by 2 bases, with 11 bases between.

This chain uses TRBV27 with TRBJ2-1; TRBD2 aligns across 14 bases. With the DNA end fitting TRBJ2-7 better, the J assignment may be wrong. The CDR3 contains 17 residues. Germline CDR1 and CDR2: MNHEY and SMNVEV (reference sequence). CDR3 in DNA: TGTGCCAGCAGGGGGACTAGCGGGAGAGGGTCGTTCAATGAGCAGTACTTC. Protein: CASRGTSGRGSFNEQYF.

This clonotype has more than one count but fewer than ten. The CDR3 here is CASSLARAYNEQYF. As DNA, the CDR3 is TGTGCCAGCAGCTTAGCGCGGGCCTACAATGAGCAGTACTTC. The V and J genes are TRBV11-2 and TRBJ2-4; D is possibly TRBD2 (5 bases). With 1 base removed from V and 13 bases from J, the gap between germline ends came to 17 bases. Germline CDR1 and CDR2: SGHAT and FQNNGV. There are 14 residues in the CDR3.

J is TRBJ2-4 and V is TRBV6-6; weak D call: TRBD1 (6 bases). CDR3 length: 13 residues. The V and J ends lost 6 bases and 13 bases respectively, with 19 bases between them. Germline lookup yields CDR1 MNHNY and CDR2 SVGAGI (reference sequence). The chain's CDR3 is CASSPVGQSGQYF. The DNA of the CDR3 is TGTGCCAGCAGCCCAGTGGGACAATCGGGGCAGTACTTC.

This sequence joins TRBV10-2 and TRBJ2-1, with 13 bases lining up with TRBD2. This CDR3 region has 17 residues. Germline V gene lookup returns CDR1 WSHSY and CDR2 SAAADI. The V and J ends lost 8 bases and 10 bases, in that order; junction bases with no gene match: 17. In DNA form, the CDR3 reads TGCGCCAGCCAGGGACTAGCGGGGACACTGAGCGGGGGGGAGCAGTTCTTC. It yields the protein CASQGLAGTLSGGEQFF.

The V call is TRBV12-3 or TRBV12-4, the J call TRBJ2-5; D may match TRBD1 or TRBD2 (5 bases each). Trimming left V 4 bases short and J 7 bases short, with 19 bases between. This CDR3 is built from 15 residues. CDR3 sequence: CASSSMDGTQGTQYF. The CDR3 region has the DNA TGTGCCAGCAGTTCCATGGACGGGACGCAGGGGACCCAGTACTTC.

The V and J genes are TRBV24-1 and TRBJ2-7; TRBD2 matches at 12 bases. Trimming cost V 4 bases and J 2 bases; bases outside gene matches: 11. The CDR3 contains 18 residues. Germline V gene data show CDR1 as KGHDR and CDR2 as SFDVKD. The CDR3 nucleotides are TGTGCCACCAGTGACTACTCCGGACTAGCGGGACCGCCCTACGAGCAGTACTTC. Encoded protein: CATSDYSGLAGPPYEQYF.